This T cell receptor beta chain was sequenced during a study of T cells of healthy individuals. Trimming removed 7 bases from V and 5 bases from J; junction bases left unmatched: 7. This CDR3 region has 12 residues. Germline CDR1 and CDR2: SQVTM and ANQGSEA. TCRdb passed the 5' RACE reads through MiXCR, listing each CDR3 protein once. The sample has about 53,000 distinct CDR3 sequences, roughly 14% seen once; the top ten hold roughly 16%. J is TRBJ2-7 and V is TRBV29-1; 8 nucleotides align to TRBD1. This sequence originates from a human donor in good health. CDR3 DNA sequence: TGCAGCGCCCGACAGGGGTTCGACGAGCAGTACTTC. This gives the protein CSARQGFDEQYF.